One and the same sample provided the 3 T cell receptor beta chains below, sequenced in a study of cytomegalovirus exposure and HLA in healthy donors. The PCR had 60 Vbeta and 13 Jbeta primers. TCRdb's table, derived via immunoSEQ multiplex PCR, lists solely in-frame clones and lacks some. The top ten clones hold over 4.5% of a sample with some 170,000 clones, 81% of them seen once. The sample comprised PBMCs. The receptors stem from a woman under 30 in good health and CMV-seropositive.

This chain connects TRBV6-5 to TRBJ2-3; the D gene is possibly TRBD2 (7 bases). Trimming cost V 10 bases and J 2 bases, with 16 bases left between them. Germline V gives CDR1 MNHEY, CDR2 SVGAGI. CDR3 length equals 14 residues. The CDR3 DNA sequence: TGTGCCACCGCCCCGGGGGGCCACACAGATACGCAGTATTTT. It specifies CATAPGGHTDTQYF.

This clone has a single count. V gene TRBV29-1 combines with J gene TRBJ2-4; TRBD2 matches 13 bases. Germline V gene data show CDR1 as SQVTM and CDR2 as ANQGSEA. V lost 7 bases, J lost 0 bases, and 9 bases stayed unmatched. The CDR3 spans 17 residues. The CDR3 DNA reads as TGCAGCGCCAGGGGACTAGCGGGGTCTCTAGCCAAAAACATTCAGTACTTC. Its translation is CSARGLAGSLAKNIQYF. The complete variable domain, with remaining parts taken from reference TRBV29-1 and TRBJ2-4, reads SAVISQKPSRDICQRGTSLTIQCQVDSQVTMMFWYRQQPGQSLTLIATANQGSEATYESGFVIDKFPISRPNLTFSTLTVSNMSPEDSSIYLCSARGLAGSLAKNIQYFGAGTRLSVL.

A note on this clone: One end of the junction fails to match germline, which may point to a read error. The chain couples TRBV14 to TRBJ1-2, with 7 positions matching TRBD1. CDR1 is SGHDN and CDR2 is FVKESK in the germline V gene. The CDR3 consists of 15 residues. The CDR3 loop reads CASSKERDRVVGYTF. CDR3 bases: TGTGCCAGCAGCAAAGAAAGAGACAGGGTTGTCGGCTACACCTTC.